This T cell receptor beta chain came from a study of early T cells in non-severe SARS-CoV-2 infection. TCRdb re-called the 5' RACE reads with MiXCR, one entry per CDR3 protein. Seen here are over 85,000 distinct CDR3 sequences, around a sixth observed once, and the top ten hold around 1.3%. CDR3 length: 20 amino acids. Germline loops: CDR1 SGHTA, CDR2 FQGNSA. With 1 base removed from V and 0 bases from J, the gap between germline ends came to 23 bases. The sequence derives from an adult who was a healthcare worker with PCR-confirmed SARS-CoV-2 infection or an uninfected control (not recorded which). This chain joins TRBV7-2 and TRBJ2-3; D unresolved. The source material was whole blood. CDR3 amino acids: CASSLGPTGPLTLSTDTQYF. The DNA of the CDR3 is TGTGCCAGCAGCTTAGGCCCAACCGGGCCCCTTACTCTGAGCACAGATACGCAGTATTTT.